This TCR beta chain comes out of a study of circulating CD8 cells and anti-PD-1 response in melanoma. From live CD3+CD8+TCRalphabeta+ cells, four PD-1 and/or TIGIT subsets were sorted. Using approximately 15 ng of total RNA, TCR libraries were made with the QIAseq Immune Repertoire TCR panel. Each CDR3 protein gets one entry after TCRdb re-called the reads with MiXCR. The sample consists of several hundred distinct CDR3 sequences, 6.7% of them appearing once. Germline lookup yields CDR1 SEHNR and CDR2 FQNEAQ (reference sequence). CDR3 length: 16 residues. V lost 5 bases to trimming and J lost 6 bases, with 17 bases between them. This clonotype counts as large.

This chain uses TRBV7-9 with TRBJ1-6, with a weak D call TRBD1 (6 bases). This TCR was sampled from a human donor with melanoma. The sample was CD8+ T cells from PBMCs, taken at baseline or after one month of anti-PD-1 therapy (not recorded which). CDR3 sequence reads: CASSILPTGPNSPLHF. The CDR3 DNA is TGTGCCAGCAGCATACTACCGACAGGACCTAATTCACCCCTCCACTTT.